The clone carrying this T cell receptor (beta chain) was recorded a few times. The target antigen is unknown. The sample originates from a study of T-cell memory formation after mild COVID-19. TCRdb processed the 5' RACE reads anew with MiXCR; each CDR3 protein has one entry. The sample lists hundreds of thousands of distinct CDR3 sequences, 13% to 15% occurring once. Notes on the study in general: The study detected some responding clones in pre-infection memory, suggesting cross-reactive memory joined. Contracting CD4+ clones sat mainly in CM and EM; CD8+ in EMRA. Clones that contracted from day 15 to 85 had balanced CD4/CD8; later expanders were CD4+ biased.

What was sequenced was PBMCs or a T cell subset sorted from them (not recorded which). The TCR originated in a man between 18 and 29 years old who had mild COVID-19 (a few samples of this study predate the infection). Cell type and time point are not known.

CDR3 protein: CASSPGTGRGYTF. CDR3 bases: TGTGCCAGCAGCCCCGGGACAGGGCGAGGCTACACCTTC. V usage is TRBV7-3 and J usage is TRBJ1-2; 9 bases match TRBD1. The CDR3 is 13 residues long. Germline CDR1 and CDR2: SGHTA and FQGTGA. With 5 bases clipped from V and 8 bases from J, the junction kept 6 bases outside the gene matches.